Following are 26 T cell receptor beta chains from one sample sequenced in a study of identical twins. TCRdb reprocessed the 5' RACE reads via MiXCR and lists one record per CDR3 protein. Found here are around 960,000 distinct CDR3 sequences, around an eighth of them singletons; the top ten hold 1.5% to 2%. Separately, the same data were catalogued under a study of yellow fever vaccine responses in identical twins.

The sequenced material came from PBMCs. All receptors come from a woman under 30 in good health.

In this sample, this clonotype turned up a few times. J is TRBJ2-7 and V is TRBV20-1, with 9 bases identical to TRBD2. Per germline, CDR1 DFQATT and CDR2 SNEGSKA (reference sequence). The V and J ends lost 0 bases and 2 bases, in that order; junction bases with no gene match: 8. CDR3 length: 16 amino acids. The CDR3 DNA is TGCAGTGCTAGAGATCTGGGTAGCGGGGGCGCCTACGAGCAGTACGTC. Translating gives CSARDLGSGGAYEQYV.

The chain is built from TRBV2 and TRBJ2-1; 7 positions agree with TRBD2. From germline, CDR1 is SNHLY and CDR2 FYNNEI. The V gene end was trimmed by 3 bases and the J gene end by 3 bases; junction bases not matched to a gene: 5. This CDR3 is 15 amino acids long. The CDR3 DNA follows: TGTGCCAGCAGTGACTCTAGCGGCCTCTACAATGAGCAGTTCTTC. It encodes CASSDSSGLYNEQFF. The full variable domain, in which reference TRBV2 and TRBJ2-1 provide the parts outside the CDR3, is EPEVTQTPSHQVTQMGQEVILRCVPISNHLYFYWYRQILGQKVEFLVSFYNNEISEKSEIFDDQFSVERPDGSNFTLKIRSTKLEDSAMYFCASSDSSGLYNEQFFGPGTRLTVL.

This clonotype has only a few counts. This chain joins TRBV3-1 and TRBJ2-7; D is undetermined. This CDR3 has 14 amino acids. Per the germline V gene, CDR1 is LGHDT and CDR2 is YNNKEL (reference sequence). Trimming shortened V by 6 bases and J by 1 base, and 13 bases separated the two germline ends. The CDR3 sequence: CASSGVRVSYEQYV. The CDR3 bases are TGTGCCAGCAGTGGGGTACGGGTTTCCTACGAGCAGTACGTC.

This chain connects TRBV5-1 to TRBJ1-1; unclear D gene. V lost 9 bases, J lost 1 base, and 16 bases lay in between. The germline V gene encodes CDR1 SGHRS and CDR2 YFSETQ. The CDR3 runs 14 residues. CDR3 bases: TGCGCCACCCGGGCGGGCGGCCAGAACACTGAAGCTTTCTTT. It specifies CATRAGGQNTEAFF.

V gene TRBV2 combines with J gene TRBJ2-5, with 7 nucleotides matching TRBD1. Trimming took 8 bases from V and 2 from J; bases not matched to a gene: 5. The germline V gene has CDR1 SNHLY and CDR2 FYNNEI. This CDR3 has 13 residues. CDR3 loop: CASCRQGQETQYF. In DNA, the CDR3 is TGTGCCAGCTGCCGACAGGGTCAAGAGACCCAGTACTTC.

This clonotype was counted only a few times. This sequence joins TRBV11-2 and TRBJ2-1; 7 nucleotides match TRBD1. CDR1 and CDR2 (germline): SGHAT, FQNNGV. The CDR3 is 18 amino acids. J gave up 0 bases and V 0 bases, and 8 bases lay outside the gene matches. The CDR3 DNA reads TGTGCCAGCAGCTTAGATCGGGACCGGGACAGCTCCTACAATGAGCAGTTCTTC. Amino acids: CASSLDRDRDSSYNEQFF. The whole variable domain, remainder taken from reference TRBV11-2 and TRBJ2-1, is EAGVAQSPRYKIIEKRQSVAFWCNPISGHATLYWYQQILGQGPKLLIQFQNNGVVDDSQLPKDRFSAERLKGVDSTLKIQPAKLEDSAVYLCASSLDRDRDSSYNEQFFGPGTRLTVL.

This clonotype was seen just once. The V and J genes are TRBV20-1 and TRBJ2-7, with TRBD1 matching 9 bases. This CDR3 has 14 residues. The germline CDR1 and CDR2 sequences are DFQATT and SNEGSKA (reference sequence). Trimming at V came to 6 bases and at J to 0 bases, leaving 6 bases not matched to a gene. The CDR3 sequence is CSAVGTGFSYEQYF. The DNA of the CDR3 is TGCAGTGCCGTCGGGACAGGGTTCTCCTACGAGCAGTACTTC.

The chain has TRBV7-9 and TRBJ2-7; D possibly matches TRBD1 or TRBD2 (5 bases each). The germline V gene encodes CDR1 SEHNR and CDR2 FQNEAQ (reference sequence). V lost 5 bases to trimming and J lost 0 bases, with 14 bases between them. This CDR3 region has 15 residues. Here the CDR3 reads CASSKTGPNSYEQYF. The CDR3 bases are TGTGCCAGCAGCAAAACGGGGCCAAACTCCTACGAGCAGTACTTC. Using reference TRBV7-9 and TRBJ2-7 for the parts outside the CDR3, the full variable domain is DTGVSQNPRHKITKRGQNVTFRCDPISEHNRLYWYRQTLGQGPEFLTYFQNEAQLEKSRLLSDRFSAERPKGSFSTLEIQRTEQGDSAMYLCASSKTGPNSYEQYFGPGTRLTVT.

This chain joins TRBV19 and TRBJ1-2; 8 nucleotides agree with TRBD1. V was pared by 6 bases and J by 3 bases, with 3 bases of the junction left unmatched. The CDR3 has 13 residues. Germline V gene data show CDR1 as LNHDA and CDR2 as SQIVND (reference sequence). As DNA, the CDR3 is TGTGCCAGTAGGGGACAGGAAGACTATGGCTACACCTTC. Translation: CASRGQEDYGYTF.

V usage is TRBV5-1 and J usage is TRBJ2-1, with D perhaps matching TRBD1 (6 bases). Trimming left V 7 bases short and J 0 bases short, with 14 bases between. CDR1 is SGHRS, CDR2 YFSETQ, per germline. The CDR3 sequence is 15 residues long. CDR3 protein: CASGAGQYSYNEQFF. The CDR3 bases are TGCGCCAGCGGCGCCGGACAGTACTCCTACAATGAGCAGTTCTTC.

This clonotype was seen a few times. Here the CDR3 reads CASSGGGATEAFF. CDR3 in DNA: TGTGCCAGCAGTGGAGGGGGCGCCACTGAAGCTTTCTTT. The chain uses TRBV2 and TRBJ1-1, with TRBD1 matching over 7 bases. CDR3 size: 13 residues. Per germline, CDR1 SNHLY and CDR2 FYNNEI. The V gene end was trimmed by 4 bases and the J gene end by 4 bases; junction bases not matched to a gene: 3.

This clonotype was seen a handful of times. This rearrangement joins TRBV4-1 to TRBJ1-2, with D unclear. The V end lost 0 bases, the J end lost 4 bases, and 12 bases lay between the germline ends. Germline CDR1 is MGHRA and CDR2 is YSYEKL. The CDR3 runs 15 residues. Here the CDR3 DNA reads TGCGCCAGCAGCCAAGAGGTCGATTCTCTCTATGGCTACACCTTC. Encoded protein: CASSQEVDSLYGYTF.

The V call is TRBV24-1, the J call TRBJ2-7; tentative D call: TRBD2 (7 bases). The CDR3 runs 14 residues. Trimming removed 1 base from V and 5 bases from J, with 11 bases in between. Per the germline V gene, CDR1 is KGHDR and CDR2 is SFDVKD. CDR3 loop: CATSDFRGGNEQYF. The DNA of the CDR3 is TGTGCCACCAGTGATTTTAGGGGGGGCAACGAGCAGTACTTC.

The V call is TRBV7-2, the J call TRBJ2-5; D is ambiguous. The CDR3 is made up of 16 amino acids. Germline V lookup: CDR1 SGHTA, CDR2 FQGNSA. V was trimmed by 0 bases and J by 5 bases, leaving 16 bases between them. Here the CDR3 reads CASSLASRPSVETQYF. CDR3 sequence (DNA): TGTGCCAGCAGCTTAGCCTCCCGGCCAAGCGTCGAGACCCAGTACTTC.

Worth noting for this clonotype: One end of the junction does not line up with germline, which may come from a read error. The chain links TRBV5-1 to TRBJ2-1; D is uncertain. The CDR3 contains 11 residues. Per germline, CDR1 SGHRS and CDR2 YFSETQ. CDR3 nucleotides: TGCGCCAGCGGCTTCTACAATGAGCAGTTCTTC. Translated, it gives CASGFYNEQFF.

This clonotype was seen many times. The chain is built from TRBV12-3 or TRBV12-4 and TRBJ2-1; no clear D. The CDR3 is made up of 15 amino acids. The V end was cut by 6 bases, the J end by 0 bases, with 12 bases between. The CDR3 nucleotides read TGTGCCAGCAGCCGCGCCCCACCCTCCTACAATGAGCAGTTCTTC. Its translation: CASSRAPPSYNEQFF.

The chain combines TRBV27 with TRBJ2-6, with 9 nucleotides matching TRBD1. The length of the CDR3 is 17 residues. V lost 5 bases, J lost 4 bases, and 9 bases stayed unmatched. CDR1 is MNHEY and CDR2 is SMNVEV in the germline V gene (reference sequence). This CDR3 reads CASSGQGLSAGANVLTF. In DNA, the CDR3 is TGTGCCAGCAGTGGACAGGGGTTGTCGGCGGGGGCCAACGTCCTGACTTTC.

The table lists this clonotype with a count of one. This rearrangement joins TRBV6-1 to TRBJ2-1, with D perhaps TRBD1 (6 bases). The CDR3 length is 17 residues. V lost 6 bases, J lost 9 bases, and 27 bases lay in between. Looked up from germline, CDR1 is MNHNS and CDR2 is SASEGT. The CDR3 sequence: CASSVTTRGGVLGEQFF. In nucleotides, the CDR3 is TGTGCCAGCAGCGTAACGACCAGGGGTGGCGTTCTCGGTGAGCAGTTCTTC.

The rearrangement joins TRBV15 to TRBJ2-5; a possible D gene is TRBD1 (6 bases). The CDR3 has 13 amino acids. The germline V gene has CDR1 LNHNV and CDR2 YYDKDF (reference sequence). V gave up 5 bases and J gave up 4 bases, with 11 bases separating them. This CDR3 is CATSRDIRETQYF. CDR3 in DNA: TGTGCCACCAGCCGGGACATTAGAGAGACCCAGTACTTC.

V gene TRBV3-1 combines with J gene TRBJ2-2, with a weak D call TRBD1 (6 bases). The length of the CDR3 is 18 residues. Germline CDR1 reads LGHDT; CDR2 reads YNNKEL (reference sequence). Trimming pared 1 base from V and 3 bases from J, leaving 18 bases between. This chain's CDR3 is CASSQAKLFQGYTGELFF. For the CDR3, the DNA is TGTGCCAGCAGCCAAGCCAAACTTTTTCAGGGGTACACCGGGGAGCTGTTTTTT.

This clonotype has a handful of counts. The gene calls are TRBV4-2 and TRBJ2-7; possibly TRBD1 for D (6 bases). Trimming pared 0 bases from V and 5 bases from J, leaving 20 bases between. Germline V CDR1 and CDR2: LGHNA, YNFKEQ. The CDR3 totals 17 residues. The CDR3: CASSQDDGGQTTHEQYF. CDR3 DNA sequence: TGTGCCAGCAGCCAAGATGATGGGGGACAAACCACTCACGAGCAGTACTTC.

The V gene is TRBV14, the J gene TRBJ2-1, with no clear D. V was pared by 4 bases and J by 5 bases, with 18 bases between. This CDR3 has 16 residues. CDR1 is SGHDN, CDR2 FVKESK, per germline. In nucleotides, the CDR3 is TGTGCCAGCAGCCTCCCGACGGGCGGTTTGCACAATGAGCAGTTCTTC. Translation gives CASSLPTGGLHNEQFF.

In its sample, this clonotype was seen a few times. The rearrangement uses TRBV7-9 and TRBJ2-3; TRBD1 matches 9 bases. The CDR3 totals 18 residues. Trimming took 1 base from V and 3 from J; bases not matched to a gene: 11. Germline V lookup: CDR1 SEHNR, CDR2 FQNEAQ (reference sequence). The CDR3 coding sequence is TGTGCCAGCAGCTTAGGGGGACCGGGACAGGGTCATACAGATACGCAGTATTTT. Translation: CASSLGGPGQGHTDTQYF.

This clonotype was detected a few times. J is TRBJ2-3 and V is TRBV10-3; TRBD2 matches 10 bases. Germline CDR1 ENHRY, CDR2 SYGVKD. The trim removed 0 bases at V and 8 bases at J, leaving 11 bases unmatched. The length of the CDR3 is 17 residues. The CDR3 protein is CAISESEASGRKGTQYF. In DNA form, the CDR3 reads TGTGCCATCAGTGAGTCCGAGGCTAGCGGGAGAAAGGGTACGCAGTATTTT.

This clonotype turned up a few times. The V gene is TRBV5-1, the J gene TRBJ1-1, with 8 nucleotides matching TRBD1. The CDR3 loop spans 16 amino acids. V dropped 4 bases and J dropped 1; count of bases not matched to a gene: 9. Germline CDR1 is SGHRS and CDR2 is YFSETQ. The CDR3 region is CASSPRTGRSNTEAFF. In nucleotides, the CDR3 is TGCGCCAGCAGCCCGAGGACAGGGCGTTCGAACACTGAAGCTTTCTTT.

J is TRBJ2-7 and V is TRBV6-2 or TRBV6-3, with D perhaps TRBD2 (6 bases). CDR1 and CDR2 from the germline V gene are MNHEY and SVGEGT. Trimming removed 4 bases from V and 0 bases from J, with 13 bases in between. The CDR3 totals 15 residues. DNA for the CDR3: TGTGCCAGCAGTTGGGGCGGGATCCTCTCCTACGAGCAGTACTTC. As protein: CASSWGGILSYEQYF.